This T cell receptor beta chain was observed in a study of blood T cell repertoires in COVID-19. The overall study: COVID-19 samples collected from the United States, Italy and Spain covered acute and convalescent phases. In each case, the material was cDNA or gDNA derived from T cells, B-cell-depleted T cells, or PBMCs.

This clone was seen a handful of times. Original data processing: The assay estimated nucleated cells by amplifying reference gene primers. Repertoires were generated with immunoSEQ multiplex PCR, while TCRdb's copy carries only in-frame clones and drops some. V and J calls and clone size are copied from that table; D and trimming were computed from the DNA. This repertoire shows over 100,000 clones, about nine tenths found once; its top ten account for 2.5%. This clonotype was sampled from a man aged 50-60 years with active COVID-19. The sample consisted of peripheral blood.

This chain's CDR3 is CASSFGDTTLKAFF. The CDR3 DNA reads as TGCGCCAGCAGCTTTGGGGACACAACACTCAAAGCTTTCTTT. The genes are TRBV5-1 and TRBJ1-1; tentative D call: TRBD1 (6 bases). Germline lookup yields CDR1 SGHRS and CDR2 YFSETQ. V was trimmed by 2 bases and J by 9 bases, leaving 17 bases between them. The CDR3 contains 14 residues. The variable domain in full, completed from reference TRBV5-1 and TRBJ1-1, reads KAGVTQTPRYLIKTRGQQVTLSCSPISGHRSVSWYQQTPGQGLQFLFEYFSETQRNKGNFPGRFSGRQFSNSRSEMNVSTLELGDSALYLCASSFGDTTLKAFFGQGTRLTVV.